Presented here are 22 T cell receptor beta chains from one specimen sequenced in a study of OX40 agonist ivuxolimab in advanced cancers. The repertoire was sequenced with immunoSEQ multiplex PCR; TCRdb's copy has only in-frame clones and lacks some. The sample lists about 69,000 clones, roughly 84% occurring once. This specimen consisted of CD4+ or CD8+ T cells sorted from blood, obtained in a trial of the OX40 agonist ivuxolimab. These receptors were obtained from an adult with an advanced solid tumor such as melanoma, head and neck, liver or kidney cancer.

This chain connects TRBV29-1 to TRBJ1-1, with 7 bases lining up with TRBD1. Germline lookup yields CDR1 SQVTM and CDR2 ANQGSEA. This CDR3 has 12 residues. Trimming at V came to 7 bases and at J to 3 bases, leaving 5 bases not matched to a gene. CDR3 amino acids: CSGTGTDTEAFF. The CDR3 nucleotides are TGCAGCGGAACCGGGACAGACACTGAAGCTTTCTTT.

The chain is built from TRBV7-2 and TRBJ1-2, with TRBD1 identical over 12 bases. Trimming at V came to 4 bases and at J to 6 bases, leaving 9 bases not matched to a gene. CDR1 is SGHTA, CDR2 FQGNSA, per germline. The CDR3 runs to 16 residues. The CDR3 sequence: CASSYTGTGGAHGYTF. The CDR3 DNA is TGTGCCAGCAGCTATACCGGGACAGGGGGCGCACATGGCTACACCTTC. The full variable domain, in which reference TRBV7-2 and TRBJ1-2 provide the parts outside the CDR3, is GAGVSQSPSNKVTEKGKDVELRCDPISGHTALYWYRQSLGQGLEFLIYFQGNSAPDKSGLPSDRFSAERTGGSVSTLTIQRTQQEDSAVYLCASSYTGTGGAHGYTFGSGTRLTVV.

The chain has TRBV5-4 and TRBJ2-5; D gene unclear. The DNA end is more similar to TRBJ2-7, so the J call may be wrong. The CDR3 is 13 residues long. The germline CDR1 and CDR2 sequences are SGHNT and YYREEE (reference sequence). CDR3 loop: CASSLKGTYEQYF. In nucleotides, the CDR3 is TGTGCCAGCAGCTTGAAGGGAACCTACGAGCAGTACTTC.

The chain joins TRBV5-4 to TRBJ2-3, with D possibly TRBD1 on 6 matching bases. Trimming took off 1 base at V and 5 bases at J, with 14 bases between the two ends. The CDR3 extends over 15 amino acids. Germline values: CDR1 SGHNT, CDR2 YYREEE (reference sequence). For the CDR3, the DNA is TGTGCCAGCAGCTTGAGTGGGGGCTCCGGAGATACGCAGTATTTT. Residues: CASSLSGGSGDTQYF.

CDR3 coding DNA: TGCGCCAGCAGCCGAAATTCCGGGACAGACTATGGCTACACCTTC. Translated, it gives CASSRNSGTDYGYTF. The chain has TRBV4-1 and TRBJ1-2; 7 bases fit TRBD1. The CDR3 consists of 15 residues. The V gene end was trimmed by 4 bases and the J gene end by 3 bases; junction bases not matched to a gene: 8. CDR1 is MGHRA and CDR2 is YSYEKL in the germline V gene.

J is TRBJ2-2 and V is TRBV9; 8 nucleotides align to TRBD1. The CDR3 consists of 15 residues. Trimming removed 4 bases from V and 4 bases from J; junction bases left unmatched: 6. Germline lookup yields CDR1 SGDLS and CDR2 YYNGEE. The CDR3, as DNA: TGTGCCAGCAGCCCCCGGACAGGGAGCACCGGGGAGCTGTTTTTT. Residues: CASSPRTGSTGELFF.

The chain links TRBV7-8 to TRBJ1-2; possible D gene TRBD1, 5 bases. V shed 5 bases and J shed 2 bases, with 15 bases lying between them. The CDR3 has 15 residues. Per the germline V gene, CDR1 is SGHVS and CDR2 is FQNEAQ. This CDR3 is CASSHRQTKNYGYTF. The CDR3 DNA reads as TGTGCCAGCAGCCATCGACAGACTAAAAACTATGGCTACACCTTC.

The rearrangement links TRBV5-1 to TRBJ2-3; 8 bases align to TRBD2. The CDR3 loop spans 16 amino acids. Germline CDR1 reads SGHRS; CDR2 reads YFSETQ. The junction had 5 bases not matched to a gene; V was cut back by 0 bases and J by 2 bases. In DNA, the CDR3 is TGCGCCAGCAGCTTGGCCCCGGGACTAGACACAGATACGCAGTATTTT. It yields the protein CASSLAPGLDTDTQYF.

V usage is TRBV7-9 and J usage is TRBJ2-1; 9 nucleotides line up with TRBD1. The length of the CDR3 is 15 residues. The J segment lost 0 bases and the V segment lost 5 bases, leaving 2 bases of the junction unmatched. The germline CDR1 and CDR2 sequences are SEHNR and FQNEAQ (reference sequence). CDR3 loop: CASSQTGGSYNEQFF. The CDR3 DNA is TGTGCCAGCAGCCAGACAGGGGGCTCCTACAATGAGCAGTTCTTC.

The genes are TRBV14 and TRBJ2-7; perhaps D is TRBD1 or TRBD2 (5 bases each). This CDR3 has 16 residues. Per the germline V gene, CDR1 is SGHDN and CDR2 is FVKESK. The ends were cut back, 3 bases at V and 0 bases at J, with 15 bases in the middle. The CDR3 spells CASSQYRGASSYEQYF. In DNA form, the CDR3 reads TGTGCCAGCAGCCAGTATCGAGGGGCCTCCTCCTACGAGCAGTACTTC.

The sample holds one count of this clone. This chain joins TRBV9 and TRBJ1-1; tentative D call: TRBD1 (6 bases). V shed 3 bases and J shed 0 bases, with 15 bases lying between them. Germline CDR1 and CDR2: SGDLS and YYNGEE. CDR3 length: 16 amino acids. This CDR3 is CASSGGVGTLNTEAFF. The DNA of the CDR3 is TGTGCCAGCAGCGGAGGGGTGGGGACACTGAACACTGAAGCTTTCTTT. The full variable domain, with the rest looked up from reference TRBV9 and TRBJ1-1, is DSGVTQTPKHLITATGQRVTLRCSPRSGDLSVYWYQQSLDQGLQFLIQYYNGEERAKGNILERFSAQQFPDLHSELNLSSLELGDSALYFCASSGGVGTLNTEAFFGQGTRLTVV.

V gene TRBV7-6 combines with J gene TRBJ2-1, with 10 positions matching TRBD1. The germline CDR1 and CDR2 sequences are SGHVS and FNYEAQ. The CDR3 totals 15 residues. The J segment lost 7 bases and the V segment lost 5 bases, leaving 8 bases of the junction unmatched. The DNA of the CDR3 is TGTGCCAGCAGCCCCAGACAGGGGGCGAGGAATGAGCAGTTCTTC. This codes for CASSPRQGARNEQFF.

This clone was found once. The chain carries TRBV5-1 and TRBJ2-7; no clear D gene. V lost 1 base and J 3 bases, leaving 20 bases between the germline ends. The germline V gene encodes CDR1 SGHRS and CDR2 YFSETQ. This CDR3 contains 17 residues. CDR3 nucleotides: TGCGCCAGCAGCTTGCAAGTAACCGGGTTTCAGAGCTACGAGCAGTACTTC. Translated: CASSLQVTGFQSYEQYF.

This chain connects TRBV6-6 to TRBJ2-5, with no clear D. With 2 bases removed from V and 4 bases from J, the gap between germline ends came to 8 bases. The germline V gene encodes CDR1 MNHNY and CDR2 SVGAGI (reference sequence). This CDR3 comprises 13 residues. The CDR3 spells CASSYGMGETQYF. The CDR3 coding sequence is TGTGCCAGCAGTTACGGGATGGGAGAGACCCAGTACTTC.

The rearrangement joins TRBV5-1 to TRBJ2-7, with 9 bases aligning to TRBD2. The CDR3 consists of 17 residues. The V gene end was trimmed by 4 bases and the J gene end by 2 bases; junction bases not matched to a gene: 13. Germline CDR1 SGHRS, CDR2 YFSETQ. The CDR3 DNA follows: TGCGCCAGCAGCCCTGGGATAGTAGCGGGAGAGCCCTACGAGCAGTACTTC. This translates into CASSPGIVAGEPYEQYF.

The chain links TRBV9 to TRBJ2-5; the D is unclear. This CDR3 is built from 14 residues. V was pared by 1 base and J by 2 bases, with 9 bases between. From germline, CDR1 is SGDLS and CDR2 YYNGEE. CDR3: CASSVTAIQETQYF. CDR3 nucleotides: TGTGCCAGCAGCGTAACGGCCATTCAAGAGACCCAGTACTTC. Using reference TRBV9 and TRBJ2-5 for the parts outside the CDR3, the full variable domain is DSGVTQTPKHLITATGQRVTLRCSPRSGDLSVYWYQQSLDQGLQFLIQYYNGEERAKGNILERFSAQQFPDLHSELNLSSLELGDSALYFCASSVTAIQETQYFGPGTRLLVL.

This clone was observed a single time. V and J are TRBV10-3 and TRBJ1-4; 10 nucleotides match TRBD1. From germline, CDR1 is ENHRY and CDR2 SYGVKD. Trimming took 6 bases from V and 5 from J; bases not matched to a gene: 6. CDR3 length equals 15 residues. Here the CDR3 reads CAIRKGQGGNEKLFF. In DNA form, the CDR3 reads TGTGCCATCAGAAAAGGACAGGGGGGAAATGAAAAACTGTTTTTT.

The chain recombines TRBV28 with TRBJ2-3; D possibly corresponds to TRBD1 (5 bases). This CDR3 has 15 residues. Trimming pared 7 bases from V and 4 bases from J, leaving 18 bases between. Looked up from germline, CDR1 is MDHEN and CDR2 is SYDVKM. The CDR3 DNA is TGTGCCAGCACCCATGAATCAGGGATGGCAGATACGCAGTATTTT. Translating it yields CASTHESGMADTQYF.

The V gene is TRBV7-2, the J gene TRBJ2-3; D uncertain. The length of the CDR3 is 11 residues. Trimming took 5 bases from V and 5 from J, leaving 5 bases between them. Germline CDR1 and CDR2: SGHTA and FQGNSA. The CDR3 protein is CASSQRDTQYF. The CDR3 DNA reads TGTGCCAGCAGCCAACGAGATACGCAGTATTTT. The full variable domain, rest sourced from reference TRBV7-2 and TRBJ2-3, is GAGVSQSPSNKVTEKGKDVELRCDPISGHTALYWYRQSLGQGLEFLIYFQGNSAPDKSGLPSDRFSAERTGGSVSTLTIQRTQQEDSAVYLCASSQRDTQYFGPGTRLTVL.

This clone was counted a few times. The chain employs TRBV9 and TRBJ1-6; D is ambiguous. The CDR3 consists of 13 residues. The germline gives CDR1 SGDLS, CDR2 YYNGEE. V lost 3 bases, J lost 9 bases, and 10 bases lay in between. For the CDR3, the DNA is TGTGCCAGCAGCGCTGTGGGGTTTTCACCCCTCCACTTT. It codes for CASSAVGFSPLHF.

The chain is built from TRBV2 and TRBJ2-7; D is perhaps TRBD1 (6 bases). The CDR3 length is 12 residues. From germline, CDR1 is SNHLY and CDR2 FYNNEI. Trimming took 5 bases from V and 4 from J, leaving 9 bases between them. The CDR3 is CASSRQVYEQYF. CDR3 in DNA: TGTGCCAGCAGTAGACAGGTGTACGAGCAGTACTTC.

In its sample, this clone was seen a few times. The CDR3, as DNA: TGCAGCGTTGAAAGCCTGGTGGGCTACACCTTC. Amino acid sequence: CSVESLVGYTF. This rearrangement joins TRBV29-1 to TRBJ1-2; D unclear. CDR3 length: 11 residues. Germline values: CDR1 SQVTM, CDR2 ANQGSEA. V was clipped by 2 bases and J by 8 bases, with 9 bases between them.